One sample yielded the 31 T cell receptor beta chains listed below, sequenced in a study of early T cells in non-severe SARS-CoV-2 infection. A single record per CDR3 protein comes from TCRdb applying MiXCR to the 5' RACE reads. This sample yields tens of thousands of distinct CDR3 sequences, of which around a tenth are seen a single time; about a tenth belongs to the top ten. Input material: whole blood. The receptors shown here come from an adult who was a healthcare worker with PCR-confirmed SARS-CoV-2 infection or an uninfected control (not recorded which).

The CDR3 bases are TGTGCCAGCAGTTTATGGGATAGACTAGCGGGGGGGAATGAGCAGTTCTTC. This gives the protein CASSLWDRLAGGNEQFF. This chain joins TRBV28 and TRBJ2-1; 14 nucleotides match TRBD2. Germline trimming cut 0 bases from V and 7 bases from J; bases unmatched to any gene: 5. Germline CDR1 and CDR2: MDHEN and SYDVKM. The CDR3 consists of 17 residues.

This clonotype was counted between two and nine times. The rearrangement uses TRBV12-3 or TRBV12-4 and TRBJ2-1; weak D call: TRBD1 (6 bases). Trimming removed 3 bases at V and 6 bases at J, with 18 bases between. This CDR3 region has 16 residues. The CDR3 coding sequence is TGTGCCAGCAGTTTCAGAGCGTCAGGGGCGAGCAATGAGCAGTTCTTC. Translating gives CASSFRASGASNEQFF.

In this sample, this clonotype is medium-sized. The chain joins TRBV27 to TRBJ2-2; D is possibly TRBD1 or TRBD2 (5 bases each). The V end lost 5 bases, the J end lost 7 bases, and 17 bases lay between the germline ends. Per germline, CDR1 MNHEY and CDR2 SMNVEV (reference sequence). The CDR3 has 15 amino acids. The CDR3 region is CASSLNLGTGGELFF. The CDR3 nucleotides are TGTGCCAGCAGTCTAAATCTTGGGACCGGCGGGGAGCTGTTTTTT.

This clonotype has at least ten counts. The chain carries TRBV20-1 and TRBJ1-5, with 9 bases lining up with TRBD1. Germline V gene lookup returns CDR1 DFQATT and CDR2 SNEGSKA (reference sequence). This CDR3 has 15 amino acids. The J segment lost 7 bases and the V segment lost 0 bases, leaving 7 bases of the junction unmatched. In DNA, the CDR3 is TGCAGTGCTAGAGACCTGACAGGGGGGGGACAGCCCCAGCATTTT. It yields the protein CSARDLTGGGQPQHF.

The gene calls are TRBV2 and TRBJ2-7; possibly TRBD1 for D (5 bases). The V end lost 10 bases, the J end lost 3 bases, and 16 bases lay between the germline ends. From germline, CDR1 is SNHLY and CDR2 FYNNEI. This CDR3 contains 13 residues. The DNA for the CDR3 is TGTGCCACTACCCCAGGGAATCTCTACGAGCAGTACTTC. The encoded protein is CATTPGNLYEQYF.

This clonotype occurred many times. The rearrangement joins TRBV6-2 or TRBV6-3 to TRBJ2-1; 7 bases are a match to TRBD2. Germline CDR1 MNHEY, CDR2 SVGEGT. V lost 0 bases to trimming and J lost 2 bases; unmatched junction nucleotides: 13. This CDR3 spans 19 amino acids. The DNA for the CDR3 is TGTGCCAGCAGTTACTCGATCCGGGGTCTGGCGGGGGCCTACAATGAGCAGTTCTTC. Amino acid sequence: CASSYSIRGLAGAYNEQFF.

This clonotype was recorded a few times. The CDR3 DNA follows: TGTGCCAGCAGCTTGGGGGGACGCGGAGCTTATATGCAAGAGACCCAGTACTTC. This translates into CASSLGGRGAYMQETQYF. The V gene is TRBV5-4, the J gene TRBJ2-5; D is perhaps TRBD1 or TRBD2 (5 bases each). V lost 0 bases, J lost 2 bases, and 20 bases lay in between. This CDR3 is built from 18 residues. Per germline, CDR1 SGHNT and CDR2 YYREEE (reference sequence).

This clonotype was counted ten times or more. The CDR3 region has the DNA TGTGCCAGCAGCCAATCTGTGACAGGGACTGAAGCTTTCTTT. This gives the protein CASSQSVTGTEAFF. The V and J genes are TRBV14 and TRBJ1-1; 7 bases line up with TRBD1. The CDR3 runs to 14 residues. Germline values: CDR1 SGHDN, CDR2 FVKESK. The trim removed 2 bases at V and 5 bases at J, leaving 5 bases unmatched.

The chain has TRBV5-1 and TRBJ2-6; D gene unclear. The germline V and J ends were trimmed by 4 bases and 0 bases, with 11 bases remaining between them. The CDR3 consists of 16 residues. Germline V gives CDR1 SGHRS, CDR2 YFSETQ. CDR3 protein: CASSVRVVSGANVLTF. The CDR3 coding sequence is TGCGCCAGCAGCGTTCGCGTCGTCTCTGGGGCCAACGTCCTGACTTTC.

This clonotype was seen at least ten times. The V call is TRBV6-5, the J call TRBJ1-6; D may be TRBD1 (5 bases). The length of the CDR3 is 15 residues. V was cut by 0 bases and J by 6 bases, with 9 bases left in between. CDR1 and CDR2 from the germline V gene are MNHEY and SVGAGI. The CDR3 region has the DNA TGTGCCAGCAGTTACTCAGGCAGGGCTAATTCACCCCTCCACTTT. It translates to CASSYSGRANSPLHF.

This clonotype was picked up a small number of times. The chain couples TRBV30 to TRBJ2-5; D is uncertain. Germline CDR1 GTSNPN, CDR2 SVGIG (reference sequence). The V and J ends lost 0 bases and 1 base respectively, with 6 bases between them. The CDR3 runs 13 residues. DNA of the CDR3: TGTGCCTGGAGTGTAATCGTCCAAGAGACCCAGTACTTC. Protein: CAWSVIVQETQYF.

This clonotype was counted between two and nine times. The chain joins TRBV7-9 to TRBJ1-6; the D is unclear. V dropped 6 bases and J dropped 10 bases, with 16 bases sitting between them. The CDR3 covers 14 residues. Germline V gene lookup returns CDR1 SEHNR and CDR2 FQNEAQ (reference sequence). CDR3 coding DNA: TGTGCCAGCAGTGGTAGAGGACGGGAGTCACCCCTCCACTTT. Translated, it gives CASSGRGRESPLHF.

The chain combines TRBV5-1 with TRBJ1-5; D is uncertain. CDR3 size: 15 residues. The germline V gene encodes CDR1 SGHRS and CDR2 YFSETQ. The V and J ends lost 4 bases and 11 bases respectively, with 22 bases between them. CDR3 region: CASSEDTATAGAQHF. The CDR3 nucleotides read TGCGCCAGCAGCGAGGATACGGCCACTGCAGGAGCCCAGCATTTT.

There are a few counts of this clonotype. This chain joins TRBV4-1 and TRBJ1-4, with D hard to call. The CDR3 extends over 16 amino acids. V gave up 5 bases and J gave up 3 bases, with 16 bases separating them. The germline V gene encodes CDR1 MGHRA and CDR2 YSYEKL. The CDR3 loop is CASSYLSERANEKLFF. In nucleotides, the CDR3 is TGCGCCAGCAGCTACCTCTCGGAGAGGGCTAATGAAAAACTGTTTTTT.

This clonotype was picked up many times. V gene TRBV28 combines with J gene TRBJ2-2; perhaps TRBD1 as D (6 bases). The CDR3 has 12 amino acids. V was pared by 8 bases and J by 14 bases, with 18 bases between. Germline V gene sequence: CDR1 MDHEN, CDR2 SYDVKM. In nucleotides, the CDR3 is TGTGCCAGCGGCCTTAGGGGGAAGGAACTGTTTTTT. Protein product: CASGLRGKELFF.

The gene calls are TRBV5-4 and TRBJ1-6; D is undetermined. Trimming cost V 0 bases and J 7 bases, with 11 bases left between them. This CDR3 spans 15 amino acids. From germline, CDR1 is SGHNT and CDR2 YYREEE (reference sequence). The CDR3 DNA reads TGTGCCAGCAGCTTGGCAGAAAGTTCAAATTCACCCCTCCACTTT. Its protein is CASSLAESSNSPLHF.

This clonotype has ten or more counts. The gene calls are TRBV28 and TRBJ2-1, with 12 bases matching TRBD2. The CDR3 runs 17 residues. J gave up 0 bases and V 7 bases, and 7 bases lay outside the gene matches. CDR1 and CDR2 (germline): MDHEN, SYDVKM. The CDR3 bases are TGTGCCAGCACTAGCGGGGGGGCGCTTCGCTCCTACAATGAGCAGTTCTTC. Residues: CASTSGGALRSYNEQFF.

V usage is TRBV6-5 and J usage is TRBJ2-2, with D perhaps matching TRBD2 (5 bases). CDR1 and CDR2 from the germline V gene are MNHEY and SVGAGI. V was trimmed by 0 bases and J by 8 bases, leaving 13 bases between them. CDR3 length: 15 residues. CDR3 bases: TGTGCCAGCAGTTACTCCGACTACGGGGAGGGGGAGCTGTTTTTT. Amino acids: CASSYSDYGEGELFF.

This chain uses TRBV28 with TRBJ2-1; D unresolved. The CDR3 totals 11 residues. The ends were cut back, 7 bases at V and 4 bases at J, with 5 bases in the middle. Per germline, CDR1 MDHEN and CDR2 SYDVKM. DNA for the CDR3: TGTGCCAGCACCCTTTACAATGAGCAGTTCTTC. This codes for CASTLYNEQFF.

A few counts support this clonotype. The gene calls are TRBV20-1 and TRBJ2-1, with 8 bases that match TRBD1. Germline trimming cut 6 bases from V and 1 base from J; bases unmatched to any gene: 2. From germline, CDR1 is DFQATT and CDR2 SNEGSKA (reference sequence). The CDR3 length is 13 residues. CDR3 DNA: TGCAGTGCCACAGGGGGATCCTACAATGAGCAGTTCTTC. Translated: CSATGGSYNEQFF.

This clonotype was counted ten times or more. The CDR3 sequence is CSVEGLAGAPSYNEQFF. In DNA, the CDR3 is TGCAGCGTTGAGGGGCTAGCGGGCGCCCCCTCCTACAATGAGCAGTTCTTC. The chain combines TRBV29-1 with TRBJ2-1; 8 bases match TRBD2. The CDR3 is 17 residues long. Germline V lookup: CDR1 SQVTM, CDR2 ANQGSEA. J lost 0 bases, V lost 3 bases, and 10 bases had no gene match.

This chain joins TRBV29-1 and TRBJ2-3, with D possibly TRBD1 on 5 matching bases. The CDR3 consists of 11 residues. V shed 7 bases and J shed 5 bases, with 10 bases lying between them. From germline, CDR1 is SQVTM and CDR2 ANQGSEA. The CDR3, as DNA: TGCAGCGCTGGTAGGGGAGATACGCAGTATTTT. It translates to CSAGRGDTQYF.

This clonotype was recorded at least ten times. This chain connects TRBV12-3 or TRBV12-4 to TRBJ2-1; 16 nucleotides match TRBD2. V lost 6 bases to trimming and J lost 12 bases; unmatched junction nucleotides: 11. This CDR3 has 16 amino acids. In DNA form, the CDR3 reads TGTGCCAGCAGCGACTTTGGGACTAGCGGGGGGGCGGCGCAGTTCTTC. Protein product: CASSDFGTSGGAAQFF.

This clonotype was observed a few times. The chain combines TRBV6-2 or TRBV6-3 with TRBJ2-5; no clear D. This CDR3 has 14 residues. V shed 3 bases and J shed 6 bases, with 14 bases lying between them. CDR1 and CDR2 from the germline V gene are MNHEY and SVGEGT. The CDR3: CASSYPPSPQTQYF. In nucleotides, the CDR3 is TGTGCCAGCAGTTATCCTCCTTCGCCTCAGACCCAGTACTTC.

Many counts were recorded for this clonotype. The V gene is TRBV30, the J gene TRBJ1-3, with 8 bases aligning to TRBD1. The CDR3 totals 13 residues. After removal of 0 bases from V and 9 bases from J, the junction contained 4 bases not matched to a gene. Germline CDR1 and CDR2: GTSNPN and SVGIG (reference sequence). Written as DNA, the CDR3 is TGTGCCTGGAGTGTAGGGACAGGCGTCACCATATATTTT. Translated, it gives CAWSVGTGVTIYF.

The chain has TRBV12-2 and TRBJ2-5; the table assigns TRBD1, which was not confirmed against the DNA. TRBV12-2 is a recognized pseudogene. The CDR3 has 17 amino acids. CDR3 sequence (DNA): TGTGCAAGTCGCTCAAGACAGGGGCAAACCCCCCAAGAGACCCAGTACTTC. Translating it yields CASRSRQGQTPQETQYF.

There are a few counts of this clonotype. The rearrangement uses TRBV29-1 and TRBJ1-1; 9 bases line up with TRBD1. Germline assignment: CDR1 SQVTM and CDR2 ANQGSEA. V shed 1 base, J shed 4 bases, and the junction held 4 bases outside the gene matches. The CDR3 sequence is 14 residues long. The DNA of the CDR3 is TGCAGCGTTGAAGGTAGGACAGGGGTCACTGAAGCTTTCTTT. It codes for CSVEGRTGVTEAFF.

The genes are TRBV6-1 and TRBJ2-3; D assignment may be TRBD1 or TRBD2 (5 bases each). The CDR3 spans 16 residues. Germline-derived CDR1 and CDR2 are MNHNS and SASEGT. Trimming removed 2 bases at V and 5 bases at J, with 17 bases between. The CDR3 DNA is TGTGCCAGCAGTGAATCGAGGGGATCTCCGGGAGATACGCAGTATTTT. Encoded protein: CASSESRGSPGDTQYF.

There are many counts of this clonotype. The rearrangement uses TRBV2 and TRBJ1-1, with D maybe TRBD1 (6 bases). Germline V gives CDR1 SNHLY, CDR2 FYNNEI. CDR3 length equals 15 residues. The germline V and J ends were trimmed by 4 bases and 10 bases, with 22 bases remaining between them. CDR3 DNA sequence: TGTGCCAGCAGTGCCGACACGAGGGTGGCGGGGGCAGCTTTCTTT. It yields the protein CASSADTRVAGAAFF.

CDR3 region: CASSSRARKTEAFF. DNA for the CDR3: TGTGCCAGCAGCTCCAGGGCGAGGAAAACTGAAGCTTTCTTT. This chain joins TRBV7-8 and TRBJ1-1; D may be TRBD1 (5 bases). The CDR3 runs 14 residues. Per germline, CDR1 SGHVS and CDR2 FQNEAQ. Trimming cost V 4 bases and J 5 bases, with 14 bases left between them.

V is TRBV7-2 and J is TRBJ2-1, with no clear D. V was shortened by 2 bases and J by 9 bases, with 8 bases between the two germline ends. The CDR3 loop spans 12 amino acids. The germline V gene has CDR1 SGHTA and CDR2 FQGNSA. CDR3 protein: CASSLRRSEQFF. CDR3 nucleotide sequence: TGTGCCAGCAGCTTAAGACGGAGTGAGCAGTTCTTC.